A selection of T cell receptor beta chains follows, all from one sample in a study of blood T cell repertoires in COVID-19. Produced via immunoSEQ multiplex PCR; TCRdb's table is partial and in-frame only. The table includes 140,000 to 150,000 clones, 81% detected once. Sequencing was carried out using peripheral blood. The origin of the receptors is a human donor with acute or convalescent COVID-19. The donor label of this sample is uncertain. Each CDR3 is given with its conserved first and last residue. D genes are given only for firm matches. Part of the rows lack a size; the others show once, few, many or a class for expanded clones.

size	V	J	length	D	DNA	CDR3
-	TRBV5-6	TRBJ1-3	14	TRBD1	TGTGCCAGCAGCTTGAGGGGGCCTGGAAACACCATATATTTT	CASSLRGPGNTIYF
many	TRBV4-1	TRBJ2-7	15	TRBD1	TGCGCCAGCAGCCCCCTCGGGACAGGATTGGGGGAGCAGTACTTC	CASSPLGTGLGEQYF
few	TRBV5-6	TRBJ2-7	14	-	TGTGCCAGCAGCCCCCTACAGGACACCTACGAGCAGTACTTC	CASSPLQDTYEQYF
-	TRBV3-1/TRBV3-2	TRBJ2-5	17	-	TGTGCCAGCAGCCACCCAAGGGGCGGCTCGCACCAAGAGACCCAGTACTTC	CASSHPRGGSHQETQYF
-	TRBV4-2	TRBJ1-3	16	-	TGTGCCAGCAGCCAAGATCTTGGAGACTCTGGAAACACCATATATTTT	CASSQDLGDSGNTIYF
once	TRBV7-3	TRBJ2-1	14	-	TGTGCCAGCAGCTTGGCCGGGGGTTACAATGAGCAGTTCTTC	CASSLAGGYNEQFF
-	TRBV4-1	TRBJ1-2	16	TRBD1	TGCGCCAGCAGCCAAGATAGGACAGGGGCAAGGCGTGGCTACACCTTC	CASSQDRTGARRGYTF
-	TRBV5-1	TRBJ2-3	13	TRBD1	TGCGCCAGCAAGCGGGACAGGGGTGATACGCAGTATTTT	CASKRDRGDTQYF
once	TRBV30	TRBJ1-5	13	-	TGTGCCTGGAGTTCCCGGAGCAATCAGCCCCAGCATTTT	CAWSSRSNQPQHF
-	TRBV7-9	TRBJ1-6	17	TRBD1	TGTGCCAGCAGCCCCCCGGGACAGGGGATCTATAATTCACCCCTCCACTTT	CASSPPGQGIYNSPLHF
-	TRBV6-5	TRBJ2-3	15	-	TGTGCCAGCAGGATCCGGGGGGCCGGCGCAGATACGCAGTATTTT	CASRIRGAGADTQYF
-	TRBV24-1	TRBJ2-1	17	TRBD2	TGTGCCACCAGTGATTTGCAAGGGACTAGCGGGGGTAATGAGCAGTTCTTC	CATSDLQGTSGGNEQFF
-	TRBV11-3	TRBJ1-1	13	-	TGTGCCAGCAGCTCCTCAGAGAACACTGAAGCTTTCTTT	CASSSSENTEAFF
-	TRBV10-3	TRBJ2-4	17	TRBD1	TGTGCCATCAGTGACGATAGGACAGGGATAACCAAAAACATTCAGTACTTC	CAISDDRTGITKNIQYF
-	TRBV19	TRBJ2-2	15	-	TGTGCCAGTAGTATAATCGGGGGTAACACCGGGGAGCTGTTTTTT	CASSIIGGNTGELFF
-	TRBV4-1	TRBJ1-6	15	-	TGCGCCAGCAGCCAAGATGCGGCCCTCAATTCACCCCTCCACTTT	CASSQDAALNSPLHF
once	TRBV5-1	TRBJ1-1	15	-	TGCGCCAGCAGCTTGGATGGGAGGTGGGACACTGAAGCTTTCTTT	CASSLDGRWDTEAFF
-	TRBV15	TRBJ1-5	17	-	TGTGCCACACGATCATATAGGGGGAGGGATAGCAATCAGCCCCAGCATTTT	CATRSYRGRDSNQPQHF
-	TRBV3-1/TRBV3-2	TRBJ2-3	15	TRBD1	TGTGCCAGCAGCCCGTGGACAGGGACGGAAGATACGCAGTATTTT	CASSPWTGTEDTQYF
once	TRBV19	TRBJ1-1	16	-	TGTGCCAGTAGTAAAGTGGAGGGAGGTCTAAAAACTGAAGCTTTCTTT	CASSKVEGGLKTEAFF
few	TRBV4-2	TRBJ1-1	16	-	TGTGCCAGCAGCCAAGAGGAGGGGGAGGGATACACTGAAGCTTTCTTT	CASSQEEGEGYTEAFF
-	TRBV30	TRBJ1-4	14	-	TGTGCCTGCTTTACCCAGGGATCTAATGAAAAACTGTTTTTT	CACFTQGSNEKLFF
few	TRBV4-1	TRBJ2-1	16	TRBD1	TGCGCCAGCAGCCTTTGGACAGGCGGCTCCTACAATGAGCAGTTCTTC	CASSLWTGGSYNEQFF
-	TRBV19	TRBJ2-1	15	TRBD1	TGTGCCAGTTCTTGGGGCGGGCAGGGGGAAAATGAGCAGTTCTTC	CASSWGGQGENEQFF
few	TRBV13	TRBJ1-1	14	-	TGTGCCAGCAGCGCCCATCAGGGGCTGGCTGAAGCTTTCTTT	CASSAHQGLAEAFF
-	TRBV11-3	TRBJ2-3	13	-	TGTGCCAGCAGCTTACTTACGGGGGATACGCAGTATTTT	CASSLLTGDTQYF
-	TRBV6-5	TRBJ1-1	12	-	TGTGCCAGCCGGGAGTTGAACACTGAAGCTTTCTTT	CASRELNTEAFF
-	TRBV9	TRBJ1-2	17	-	TGTGCCAGCAGCGTAGCAAAAGGACTGAAAACGTCTTATGGCTACACCTTC	CASSVAKGLKTSYGYTF
few	TRBV14	TRBJ2-5	12	-	TGTGCCAGCAGCTTTTCGGGGGAGACCCAGTACTTC	CASSFSGETQYF
-	TRBV6-6	TRBJ1-2	15	TRBD1	TGTGCCAGCAGTTTAACAGGGGCGCCAGACTATGGCTACACCTTC	CASSLTGAPDYGYTF
-	TRBV18	TRBJ1-5	15	-	TGTGCCAGCTCAGTGAATCAGGGAAGCAATCAGCCCCAGCATTTT	CASSVNQGSNQPQHF
-	TRBV12-3/TRBV12-4	TRBJ1-1	11	TRBD1	TGTGCCAGCAGCAAGGACAGGGCGACTTTCTTT	CASSKDRATFF
-	TRBV3-1/TRBV3-2	TRBJ2-1	17	TRBD2	TGTGCCAGCAGCCTTCCCCCCCAGCGGGGGGTAAGGAATGAGCAGTTCTTC	CASSLPPQRGVRNEQFF
-	TRBV27	TRBJ2-7	13	-	TGTGCCAGCAGTCCCATCGAGAAATACGAGCAGTACTTC	CASSPIEKYEQYF
-	TRBV11-2	TRBJ2-3	15	TRBD1	TGTGCCAGCAGCTCACCGGACAGGGGGCTGGATACGCAGTATTTT	CASSSPDRGLDTQYF
-	TRBV19	TRBJ1-5	14	-	TGTGCCAGTAATACAGGGACTAGCAATCAGCCCCAGCATTTT	CASNTGTSNQPQHF
-	TRBV5-1	TRBJ2-1	16	TRBD2	TGCGCCAGCAGCCTCCCCGGGACTAGCGGTTACAATGAGCAGTTCTTC	CASSLPGTSGYNEQFF
-	TRBV2	TRBJ2-2	15	TRBD2	TGTGCCAGCAAAGCAGCGGGGGCCACCACCGGGGAGCTGTTTTTT	CASKAAGATTGELFF
-	TRBV4-2	TRBJ2-1	12	TRBD2	TGTGCCAGCAGCCAAGGGGAGGGTGAGCAGTTCTTC	CASSQGEGEQFF
-	TRBV2	TRBJ1-1	15	TRBD1	TGTGCCAGCAGAGCCTTCCCCACAGGGGATACTGAAGCTTTCTTT	CASRAFPTGDTEAFF
-	TRBV18	TRBJ1-6	18	-	TGTGCCAGCTCACCAAACAGGGACGGACGGTCCTATAATTCACCCCTCCACTTT	CASSPNRDGRSYNSPLHF
-	TRBV7-3	TRBJ2-1	15	-	TGTGCCAGCAGCTTAACACGGGGTTCTTACAATGAGCAGTTCTTC	CASSLTRGSYNEQFF
-	TRBV7-6	TRBJ1-1	11	-	TGTGCCAGCAGACAGAACACTGAAGCTTTCTTT	CASRQNTEAFF